The 4 T cell receptor beta chains below all came from one sample that was sequenced in a study of T cells after posttransplantation cyclophosphamide. TCRdb's table, derived via immunoSEQ multiplex PCR, lists solely in-frame clones and lacks some. This table holds some 47,000 clones, around 84% found once. Source material: PBMCs. These receptors originate from a young man with a blood cancer, CMV-positive, and with a related stem cell donor.

The chain is built from TRBV5-4 and TRBJ2-5; no definite D call. V was trimmed by 1 base and J by 2 bases, leaving 9 bases between them. Germline CDR1 SGHNT, CDR2 YYREEE (reference sequence). The CDR3 runs 14 residues. The CDR3 sequence is CASSLFSVQETQYF. The CDR3 DNA sequence: TGTGCCAGCAGCTTGTTCAGTGTACAAGAGACCCAGTACTTC. Drawing the rest from reference TRBV5-4 and TRBJ2-5, the complete variable domain is ETGVTQSPTHLIKTRGQQVTLRCSSQSGHNTVSWYQQALGQGPQFIFQYYREEENGRGNFPPRFSGLQFPNYSSELNVNALELDDSALYLCASSLFSVQETQYFGPGTRLLVL.

V gene TRBV18 combines with J gene TRBJ2-2; perhaps TRBD1 as D (5 bases). V lost 3 bases, J lost 4 bases, and 18 bases lay in between. Germline V gives CDR1 KGHSH, CDR2 LQKENI. The CDR3 runs 17 residues. The CDR3 loop is CASSPRVRVDGTGELFF. The CDR3 DNA reads TGTGCCAGCTCACCTCGAGTCAGGGTCGATGGCACCGGGGAGCTGTTTTTT.

The chain couples TRBV7-8 to TRBJ1-1; TRBD1 might be the D (5 bases). There are 13 residues in the CDR3. V was shortened by 0 bases and J by 9 bases, with 11 bases between the two germline ends. Germline loops: CDR1 SGHVS, CDR2 FQNEAQ. The chain's CDR3 is CASSLAGQLKAFF. DNA of the CDR3: TGTGCCAGCAGCTTAGCCGGACAACTAAAAGCTTTCTTT.

The chain recombines TRBV6-5 with TRBJ1-1, with 7 positions matching TRBD1. Germline lookup yields CDR1 MNHEY and CDR2 SVGAGI. The trim removed 10 bases at V and 1 base at J, leaving 6 bases unmatched. The CDR3 has 13 amino acids. The CDR3, as DNA: TGTGCCACCCGGGACAGATGGAACACTGAAGCTTTCTTT. This encodes CATRDRWNTEAFF.